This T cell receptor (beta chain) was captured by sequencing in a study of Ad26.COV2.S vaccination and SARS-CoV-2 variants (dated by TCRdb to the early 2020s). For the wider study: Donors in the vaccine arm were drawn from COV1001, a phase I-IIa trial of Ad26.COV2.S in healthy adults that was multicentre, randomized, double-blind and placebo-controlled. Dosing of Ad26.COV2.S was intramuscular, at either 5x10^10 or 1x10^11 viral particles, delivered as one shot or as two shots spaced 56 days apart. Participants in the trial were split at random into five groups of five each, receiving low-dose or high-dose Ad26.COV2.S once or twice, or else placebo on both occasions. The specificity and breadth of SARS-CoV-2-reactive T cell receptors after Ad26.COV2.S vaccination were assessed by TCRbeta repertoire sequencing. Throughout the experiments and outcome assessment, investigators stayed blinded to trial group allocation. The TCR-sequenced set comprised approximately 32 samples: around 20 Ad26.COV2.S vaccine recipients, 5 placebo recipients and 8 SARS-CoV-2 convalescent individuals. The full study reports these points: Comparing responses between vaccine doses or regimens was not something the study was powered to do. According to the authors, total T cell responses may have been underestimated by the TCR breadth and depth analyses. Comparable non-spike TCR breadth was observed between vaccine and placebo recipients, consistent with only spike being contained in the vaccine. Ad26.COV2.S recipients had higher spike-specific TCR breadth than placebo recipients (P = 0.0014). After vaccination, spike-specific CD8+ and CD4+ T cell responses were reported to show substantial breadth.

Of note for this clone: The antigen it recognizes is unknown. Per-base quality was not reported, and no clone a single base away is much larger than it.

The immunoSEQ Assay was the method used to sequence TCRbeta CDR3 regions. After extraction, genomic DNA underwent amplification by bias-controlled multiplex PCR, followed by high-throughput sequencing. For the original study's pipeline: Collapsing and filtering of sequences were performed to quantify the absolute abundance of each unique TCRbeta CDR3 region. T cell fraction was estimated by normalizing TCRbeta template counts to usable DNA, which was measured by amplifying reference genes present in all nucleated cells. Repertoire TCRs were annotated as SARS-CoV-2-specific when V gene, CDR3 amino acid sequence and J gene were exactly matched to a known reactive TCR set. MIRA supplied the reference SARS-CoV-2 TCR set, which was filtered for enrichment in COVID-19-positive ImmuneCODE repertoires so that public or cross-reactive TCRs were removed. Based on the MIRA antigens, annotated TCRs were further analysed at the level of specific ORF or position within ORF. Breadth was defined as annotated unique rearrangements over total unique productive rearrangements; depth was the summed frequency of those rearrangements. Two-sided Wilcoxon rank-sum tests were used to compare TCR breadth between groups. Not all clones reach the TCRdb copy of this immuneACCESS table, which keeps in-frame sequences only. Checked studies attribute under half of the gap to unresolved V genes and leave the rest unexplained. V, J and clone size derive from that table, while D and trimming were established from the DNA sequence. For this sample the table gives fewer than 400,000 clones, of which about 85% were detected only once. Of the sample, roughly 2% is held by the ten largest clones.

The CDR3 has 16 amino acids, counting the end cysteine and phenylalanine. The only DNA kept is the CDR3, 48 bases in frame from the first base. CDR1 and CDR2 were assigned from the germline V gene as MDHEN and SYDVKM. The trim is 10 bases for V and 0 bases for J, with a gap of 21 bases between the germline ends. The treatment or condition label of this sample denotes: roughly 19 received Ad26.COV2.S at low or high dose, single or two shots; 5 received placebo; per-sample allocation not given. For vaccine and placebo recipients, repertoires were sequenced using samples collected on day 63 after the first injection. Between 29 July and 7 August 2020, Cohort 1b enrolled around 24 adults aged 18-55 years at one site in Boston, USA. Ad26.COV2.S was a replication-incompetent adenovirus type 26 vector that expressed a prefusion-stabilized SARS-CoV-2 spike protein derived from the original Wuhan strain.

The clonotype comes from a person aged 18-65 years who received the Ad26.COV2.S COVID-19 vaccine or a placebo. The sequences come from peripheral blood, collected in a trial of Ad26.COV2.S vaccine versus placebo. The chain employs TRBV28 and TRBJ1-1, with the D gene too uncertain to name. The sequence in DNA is TGTGCCATCTTAGACACCCCGGTTCCTATGAACACTGAAGCTTTCTTT. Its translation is CAILDTPVPMNTEAFF.